The 8 T cell receptor beta chains presented below share a single source sample, sequenced in a study of OX40 agonist ivuxolimab in advanced cancers. Sequencing was performed with immunoSEQ multiplex PCR; in TCRdb, only in-frame clones are kept and a portion is missing. This table has 32,000 or so clones, roughly 79% appearing once. Sequenced here: CD4+ or CD8+ T cells sorted from blood, sampled in a trial of the OX40 agonist ivuxolimab. The origin of the receptors is an adult with an advanced solid tumor such as melanoma, head and neck, liver or kidney cancer.

The rearrangement links TRBV7-3 to TRBJ1-5; 7 bases map to TRBD1. The germline gives CDR1 SGHTA, CDR2 FQGTGA. The V segment lost 3 bases and the J segment 4 bases; nucleotides outside the gene matches: 6. CDR3 length equals 15 residues. The CDR3 bases are TGTGCCAGCAGCTTCCCGACAGGGATAAATCAGCCCCAGCATTTT. Protein: CASSFPTGINQPQHF.

The chain couples TRBV10-3 to TRBJ2-7, with TRBD2 as a possible D gene (5 bases). This CDR3 contains 14 residues. CDR1 ENHRY and CDR2 SYGVKD come from the germline V gene. V was cut by 2 bases and J by 3 bases, with 11 bases left in between. For the CDR3, the DNA is TGTGCCATCAGTGAGGCTAGCAGGCACTACGAGCAGTACTTC. Translation: CAISEASRHYEQYF.

The J gene is TRBJ1-1, the V gene TRBV6-1, with D unclear. The CDR3 has 15 residues. Germline V CDR1 and CDR2: MNHNS, SASEGT. With 4 bases removed from V and 4 bases from J, the gap between germline ends came to 16 bases. The CDR3 nucleotides are TGTGCCAGCAGTGTAAGGGCCGGCGGAGGCACTGAAGCTTTCTTT. It translates to CASSVRAGGGTEAFF.

V gene TRBV5-1 combines with J gene TRBJ1-5; D is possibly TRBD1 (5 bases). This CDR3 spans 14 amino acids. Germline V CDR1 and CDR2: SGHRS, YFSETQ. With 0 bases removed from V and 5 bases from J, the gap between germline ends came to 9 bases. Here the CDR3 reads CASSLDGRDQPQHF. CDR3 in DNA: TGCGCCAGCAGCTTGGATGGCAGGGATCAGCCCCAGCATTTT.

This rearrangement joins TRBV28 to TRBJ2-7; D is ambiguous. The CDR3 runs 12 residues. The V and J ends lost 5 bases and 4 bases respectively, with 9 bases between them. CDR1 MDHEN and CDR2 SYDVKM come from the germline V gene. The CDR3: CASSGNSYEQYF. CDR3 bases: TGTGCCAGCAGTGGGAACTCTTACGAGCAGTACTTC. The full variable domain, rest sourced from reference TRBV28 and TRBJ2-7, is DVKVTQSSRYLVKRTGEKVFLECVQDMDHENMFWYRQDPGLGLRLIYFSYDVKMKEKGDIPEGYSVSREKKERFSLILESASTNQTSMYLCASSGNSYEQYFGPGTRLTVT.

This sequence joins TRBV28 and TRBJ2-7, with 11 bases matching TRBD1. CDR3 size: 14 residues. The germline gives CDR1 MDHEN, CDR2 SYDVKM. V lost 6 bases and J lost 4; bases outside the gene matches: 5. As DNA, the CDR3 is TGTGCCAGCAGCCCCGGGACAGGGGGTTACGAGCAGTACTTC. Its protein product is CASSPGTGGYEQYF. The full variable domain, rest sourced from reference TRBV28 and TRBJ2-7, is DVKVTQSSRYLVKRTGEKVFLECVQDMDHENMFWYRQDPGLGLRLIYFSYDVKMKEKGDIPEGYSVSREKKERFSLILESASTNQTSMYLCASSPGTGGYEQYFGPGTRLTVT.

This clone appeared a few times. The chain uses TRBV7-9 and TRBJ2-3; no definite D call. The CDR3 runs to 16 residues. Germline CDR1 is SEHNR and CDR2 is FQNEAQ (reference sequence). V lost 5 bases and J 1 base, leaving 16 bases between the germline ends. DNA of the CDR3: TGTGCCAGCAGCCTCCGAGCCGGAGTAGGCACAGATACGCAGTATTTT. Its translation: CASSLRAGVGTDTQYF. Full variable domain (missing parts from reference TRBV7-9 and TRBJ2-3): DTGVSQNPRHKITKRGQNVTFRCDPISEHNRLYWYRQTLGQGPEFLTYFQNEAQLEKSRLLSDRFSAERPKGSFSTLEIQRTEQGDSAMYLCASSLRAGVGTDTQYFGPGTRLTVL.

The V and J genes are TRBV11-2 and TRBJ1-6; D remains unclear. This CDR3 region has 12 residues. The ends were cut back, 0 bases at V and 9 bases at J, with 3 bases in the middle. Germline-derived CDR1 and CDR2 are SGHAT and FQNNGV. The CDR3 DNA follows: TGTGCCAGCAGCTTAGAGTTTTCACCCCTCCACTTT. It codes for CASSLEFSPLHF.